This TCR beta chain was sequenced for a study of Ad26.COV2.S vaccination and SARS-CoV-2 variants. Noted treatment: 19 received Ad26.COV2.S at low or high dose, single or two shots; about five received placebo; per-sample allocation not given. Sampling happened 63 days after the first vaccine or placebo injection. Sequencing used immunoSEQ multiplex PCR; TCRdb keeps in-frame clones, though not all of them. The sample includes approximately 360,000 clones, around four fifths of them seen just once. The sequences come from peripheral blood, collected in a trial of Ad26.COV2.S vaccine versus placebo. This TCR came from a person between 18 and 65 years old who received the Ad26.COV2.S COVID-19 vaccine or a placebo.

The CDR3 sequence: CASSQDNAASYNEQFF. CDR3 DNA sequence: TGTGCCAGCAGCCAAGATAACGCAGCCTCCTACAATGAGCAGTTCTTC. The chain has TRBV14 and TRBJ2-1; D not resolved. The V end was cut by 0 bases, the J end by 0 bases, with 9 bases between. Germline values: CDR1 SGHDN, CDR2 FVKESK. The CDR3 length is 16 residues.